This T cell receptor (beta chain) appears in the sequencing data of a study of cytomegalovirus exposure and HLA in healthy donors. Whole-study findings and limits: Most CMV-associated TCR beta chains were later found to appear HLA-restricted.

As concerns this clone: Its matching antigen is unknown.

With 60 Vbeta and 13 Jbeta primers, the PCR was carried out. Sequencing was performed with immunoSEQ multiplex PCR; in TCRdb, only in-frame clones are kept and a portion is missing. This table holds 150,000 to 200,000 clones, 75% to 80% found once. Sequencing was carried out using PBMCs. This receptor was obtained from a woman in her forties or fifties in good health and CMV-seropositive.

The CDR3 nucleotides read TGCGCCAGCAGCTACTCGGACAGTCACTATGGCTACACCTTC. Translated: CASSYSDSHYGYTF. The chain recombines TRBV5-1 with TRBJ1-2, with D perhaps matching TRBD1 (6 bases). The V and J ends lost 3 bases and 3 bases respectively, with 12 bases between them. Germline lookup yields CDR1 SGHRS and CDR2 YFSETQ. There are 14 residues in the CDR3.